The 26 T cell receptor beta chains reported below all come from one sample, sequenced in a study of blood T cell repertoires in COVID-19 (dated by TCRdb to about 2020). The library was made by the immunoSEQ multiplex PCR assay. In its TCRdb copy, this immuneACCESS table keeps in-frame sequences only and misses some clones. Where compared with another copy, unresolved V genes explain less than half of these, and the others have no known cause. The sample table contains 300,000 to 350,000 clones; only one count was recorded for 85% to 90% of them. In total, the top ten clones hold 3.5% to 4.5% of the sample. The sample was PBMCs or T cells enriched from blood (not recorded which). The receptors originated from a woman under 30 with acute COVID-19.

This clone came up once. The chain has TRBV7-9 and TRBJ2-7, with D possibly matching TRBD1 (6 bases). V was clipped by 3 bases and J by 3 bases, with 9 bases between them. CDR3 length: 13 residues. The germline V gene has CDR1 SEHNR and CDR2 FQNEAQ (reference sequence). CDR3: CASSFGQIYEQYF. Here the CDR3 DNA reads TGTGCCAGCAGCTTTGGACAGATCTACGAGCAGTACTTC.

The CDR3 DNA reads TGTGCCAGCAGTTTTGTTGCGACAGGGGGTTCACCCCTCCACTTT. It specifies CASSFVATGGSPLHF. The V gene is TRBV27, the J gene TRBJ1-6, with TRBD1 matching over 9 bases. J gave up 9 bases and V 3 bases, and 6 bases lay outside the gene matches. Germline CDR1 is MNHEY and CDR2 is SMNVEV (reference sequence). CDR3 length: 15 residues.

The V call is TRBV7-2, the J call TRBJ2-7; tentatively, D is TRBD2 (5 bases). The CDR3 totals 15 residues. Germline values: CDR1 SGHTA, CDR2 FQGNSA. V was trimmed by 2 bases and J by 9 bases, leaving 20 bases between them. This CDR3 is CASSLPRGAAAGQYF. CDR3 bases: TGTGCCAGCAGCTTACCGCGCGGAGCGGCGGCGGGGCAGTACTTC.

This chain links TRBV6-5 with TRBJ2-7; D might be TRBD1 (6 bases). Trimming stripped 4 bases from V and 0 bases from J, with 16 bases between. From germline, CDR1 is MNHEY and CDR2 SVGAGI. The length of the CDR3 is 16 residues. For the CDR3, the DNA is TGTGCCAGCAGTTTAACAAGACAGGCAAGCTCCTACGAGCAGTACTTC. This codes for CASSLTRQASSYEQYF.

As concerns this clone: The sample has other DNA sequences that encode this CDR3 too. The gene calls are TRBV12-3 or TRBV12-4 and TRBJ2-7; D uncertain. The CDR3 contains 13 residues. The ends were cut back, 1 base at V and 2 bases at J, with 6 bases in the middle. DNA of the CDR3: TGTGCCAGCAGTTTAGGGGCGACCTACGAGCAGTACTTC. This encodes CASSLGATYEQYF.

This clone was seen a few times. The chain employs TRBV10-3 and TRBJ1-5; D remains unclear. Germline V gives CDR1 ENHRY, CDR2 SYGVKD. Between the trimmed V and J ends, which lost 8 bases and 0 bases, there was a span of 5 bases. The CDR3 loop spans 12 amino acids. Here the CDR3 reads CAIGLSNQPQHF. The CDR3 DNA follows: TGTGCCATCGGACTTAGCAATCAGCCCCAGCATTTT.

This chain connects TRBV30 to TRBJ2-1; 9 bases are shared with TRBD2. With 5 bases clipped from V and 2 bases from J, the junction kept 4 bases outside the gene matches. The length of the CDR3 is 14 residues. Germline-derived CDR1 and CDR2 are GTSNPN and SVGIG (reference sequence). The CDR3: CAWASGAAYNEQFF. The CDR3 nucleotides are TGTGCCTGGGCTAGCGGGGCCGCCTACAATGAGCAGTTCTTC. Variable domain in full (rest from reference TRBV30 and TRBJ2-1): SQTIHQWPATLVQPVGSPLSLECTVEGTSNPNLYWYRQAAGRGLQLLFYSVGIGQISSEVPQNLSASRPQDRQFILSSKKLLLSDSGFYLCAWASGAAYNEQFFGPGTRLTVL.

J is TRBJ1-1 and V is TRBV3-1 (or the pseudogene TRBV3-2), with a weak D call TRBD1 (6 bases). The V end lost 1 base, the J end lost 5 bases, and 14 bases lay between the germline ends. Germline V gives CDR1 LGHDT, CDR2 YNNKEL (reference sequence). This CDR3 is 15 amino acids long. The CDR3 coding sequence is TGTGCCAGCAGCCAAGTAACAGGGTTTGGGACTGAAGCTTTCTTT. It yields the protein CASSQVTGFGTEAFF.

The CDR3 DNA sequence: TGTGCCAGCAGCCCCCCAGGAGGTGAACATAATTCACCCCTCCACTTT. Translation gives CASSPPGGEHNSPLHF. This chain uses TRBV9 with TRBJ1-6; unclear D gene. Trimming took 4 bases from V and 5 from J, leaving 16 bases between them. Germline values: CDR1 SGDLS, CDR2 YYNGEE. The CDR3 has 16 amino acids.

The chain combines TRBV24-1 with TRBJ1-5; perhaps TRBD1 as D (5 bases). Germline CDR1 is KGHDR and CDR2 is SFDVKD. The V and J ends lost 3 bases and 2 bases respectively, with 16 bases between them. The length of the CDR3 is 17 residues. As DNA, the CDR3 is TGTGCCACCAGTGATCCTAAGGCGGGGGTGGGCAATCAGCCCCAGCATTTT. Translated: CATSDPKAGVGNQPQHF.

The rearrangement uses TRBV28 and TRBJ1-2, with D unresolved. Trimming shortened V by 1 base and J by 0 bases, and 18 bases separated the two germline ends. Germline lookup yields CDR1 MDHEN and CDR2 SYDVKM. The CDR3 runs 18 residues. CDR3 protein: CASSLSGIGPRSNYGYTF. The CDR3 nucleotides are TGTGCCAGCAGTTTATCGGGGATCGGGCCTCGGTCTAACTATGGCTACACCTTC.

The CDR3 spells CASSFTGDRDGYTF. Here the CDR3 DNA reads TGTGCCAGCAGCTTTACTGGGGACAGAGATGGCTACACCTTC. The chain is built from TRBV5-5 and TRBJ1-2, with 7 bases matching TRBD1. The germline CDR1 and CDR2 sequences are SGHKS and YYEKEE (reference sequence). The CDR3 is 14 amino acids. V trimming: 2 bases; J trimming: 6 bases; junction bases outside the gene matches: 7.

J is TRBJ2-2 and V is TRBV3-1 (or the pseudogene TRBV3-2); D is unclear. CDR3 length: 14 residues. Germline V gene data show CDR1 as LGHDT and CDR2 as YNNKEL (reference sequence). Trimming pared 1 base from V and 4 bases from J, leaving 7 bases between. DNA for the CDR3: TGTGCCAGCAGCCAAGGGTTAGCCACCGGGGAGCTGTTTTTT. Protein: CASSQGLATGELFF.

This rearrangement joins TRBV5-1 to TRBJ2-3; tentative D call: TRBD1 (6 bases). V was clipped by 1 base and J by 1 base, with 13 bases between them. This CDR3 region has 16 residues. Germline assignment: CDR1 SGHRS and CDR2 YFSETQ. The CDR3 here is CASSLLRGTRTDTQYF. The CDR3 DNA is TGCGCCAGCAGCTTGCTCAGGGGAACTCGCACAGATACGCAGTATTTT.

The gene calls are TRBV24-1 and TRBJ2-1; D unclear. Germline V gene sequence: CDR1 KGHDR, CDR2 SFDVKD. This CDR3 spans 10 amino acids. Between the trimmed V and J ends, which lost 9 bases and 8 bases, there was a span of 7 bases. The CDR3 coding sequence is TGTGCCACCGGTCGGGATGAGCAGTTCTTC. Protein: CATGRDEQFF.

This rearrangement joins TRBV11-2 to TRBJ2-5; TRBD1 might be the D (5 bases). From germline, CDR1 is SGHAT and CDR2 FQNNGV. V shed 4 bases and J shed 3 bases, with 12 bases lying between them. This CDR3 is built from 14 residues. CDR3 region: CASSSRVGKETQYF. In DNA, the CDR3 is TGTGCCAGCAGCTCCAGGGTAGGGAAAGAGACCCAGTACTTC.

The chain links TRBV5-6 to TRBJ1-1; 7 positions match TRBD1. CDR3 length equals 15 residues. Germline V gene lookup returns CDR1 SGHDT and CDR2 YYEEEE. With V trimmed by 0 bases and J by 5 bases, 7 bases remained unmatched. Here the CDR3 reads CASSLVPGTVTEAFF. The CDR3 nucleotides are TGTGCCAGCAGCTTGGTTCCTGGGACAGTAACTGAAGCTTTCTTT.

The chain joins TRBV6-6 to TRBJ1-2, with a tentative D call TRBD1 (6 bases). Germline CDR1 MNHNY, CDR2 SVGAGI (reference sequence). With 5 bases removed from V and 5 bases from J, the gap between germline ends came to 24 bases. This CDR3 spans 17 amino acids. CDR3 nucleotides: TGTGCCAGCAGTCTGGGGGCAGGGTGGCCTATAGTTTATGGCTACACCTTC. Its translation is CASSLGAGWPIVYGYTF.

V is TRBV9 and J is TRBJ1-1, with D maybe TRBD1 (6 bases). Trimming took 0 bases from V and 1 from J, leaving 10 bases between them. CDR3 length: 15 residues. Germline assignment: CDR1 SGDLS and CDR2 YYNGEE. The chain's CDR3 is CASSVGSRGNTEAFF. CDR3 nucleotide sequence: TGTGCCAGCAGCGTAGGGAGCAGGGGGAACACTGAAGCTTTCTTT.

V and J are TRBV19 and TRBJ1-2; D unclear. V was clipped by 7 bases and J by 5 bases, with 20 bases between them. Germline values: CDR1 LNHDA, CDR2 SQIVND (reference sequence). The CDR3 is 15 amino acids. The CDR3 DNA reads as TGTGCCAGTAAGGCGACGGATCTACTACATTATGGCTACACCTTC. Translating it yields CASKATDLLHYGYTF. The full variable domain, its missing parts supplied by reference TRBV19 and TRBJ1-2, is DGGITQSPKYLFRKEGQNVTLSCEQNLNHDAMYWYRQDPGQGLRLIYYSQIVNDFQKGDIAEGYSVSREKKESFPLTVTSAQKNPTAFYLCASKATDLLHYGYTFGSGTRLTVV.

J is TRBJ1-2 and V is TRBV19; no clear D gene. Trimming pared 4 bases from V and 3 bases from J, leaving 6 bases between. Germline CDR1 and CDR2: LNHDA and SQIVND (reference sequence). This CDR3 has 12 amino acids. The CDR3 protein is CASSRRDYGYTF. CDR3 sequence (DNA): TGTGCCAGTAGTAGGCGGGACTATGGCTACACCTTC.

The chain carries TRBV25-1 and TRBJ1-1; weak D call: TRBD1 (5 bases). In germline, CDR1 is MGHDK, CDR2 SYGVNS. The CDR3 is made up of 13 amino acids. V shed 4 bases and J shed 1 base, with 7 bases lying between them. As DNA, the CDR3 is TGTGCCAGCAGTGCAGGGTCGAACACTGAAGCTTTCTTT. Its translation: CASSAGSNTEAFF.

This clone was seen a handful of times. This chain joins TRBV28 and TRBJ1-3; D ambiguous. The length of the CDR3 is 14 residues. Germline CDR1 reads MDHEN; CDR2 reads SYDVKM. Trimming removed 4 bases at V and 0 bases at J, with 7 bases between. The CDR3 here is CASSSSGSGNTIYF. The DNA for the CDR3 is TGTGCCAGCAGTTCCTCGGGCTCTGGAAACACCATATATTTT.

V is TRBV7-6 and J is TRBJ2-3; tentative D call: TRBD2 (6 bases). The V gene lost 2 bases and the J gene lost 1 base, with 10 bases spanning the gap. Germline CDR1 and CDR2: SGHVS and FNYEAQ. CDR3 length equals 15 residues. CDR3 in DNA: TGTGCCAGCAGCTTAACCAGCGGGCGCACAGATACGCAGTATTTT. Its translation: CASSLTSGRTDTQYF.

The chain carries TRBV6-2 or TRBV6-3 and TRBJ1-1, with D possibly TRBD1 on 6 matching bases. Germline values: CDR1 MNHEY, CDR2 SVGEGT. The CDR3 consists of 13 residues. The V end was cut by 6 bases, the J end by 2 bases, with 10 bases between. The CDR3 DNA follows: TGTGCCAGCAGCTCGGACAGTAACACTGAAGCTTTCTTT. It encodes CASSSDSNTEAFF.

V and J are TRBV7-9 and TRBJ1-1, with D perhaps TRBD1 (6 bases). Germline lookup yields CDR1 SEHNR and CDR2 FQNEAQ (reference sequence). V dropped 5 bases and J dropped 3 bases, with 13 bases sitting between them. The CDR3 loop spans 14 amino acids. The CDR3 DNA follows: TGTGCCAGCAGCGCTCAGGGGTCCCACACTGAAGCTTTCTTT. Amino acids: CASSAQGSHTEAFF.